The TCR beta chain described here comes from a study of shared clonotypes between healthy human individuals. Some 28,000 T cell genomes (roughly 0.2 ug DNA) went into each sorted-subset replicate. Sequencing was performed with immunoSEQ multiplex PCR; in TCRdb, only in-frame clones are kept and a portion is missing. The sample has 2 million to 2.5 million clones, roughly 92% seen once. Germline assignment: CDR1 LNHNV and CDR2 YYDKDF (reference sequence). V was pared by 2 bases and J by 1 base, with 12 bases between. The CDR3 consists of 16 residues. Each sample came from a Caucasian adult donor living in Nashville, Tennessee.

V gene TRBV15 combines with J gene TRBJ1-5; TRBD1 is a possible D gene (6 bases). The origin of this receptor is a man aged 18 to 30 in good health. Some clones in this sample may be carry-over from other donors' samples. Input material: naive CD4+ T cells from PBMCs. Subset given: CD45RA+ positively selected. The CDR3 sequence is CATSRPGTLSNQPQHF. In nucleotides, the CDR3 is TGTGCCACCAGCAGACCCGGGACATTAAGCAATCAGCCCCAGCATTTT.